Listed below are T cell receptor beta chains from one sample, sequenced in a study of T cell repertoires in cytomegalovirus infection. Their cognate antigens are unknown. TCRdb recomputed calls from the reads with MiXCR, one row per CDR3 protein. The sample includes approximately 600,000 distinct CDR3 sequences, almost 40% of them seen just once. The specimen was cultured PBMCs, collected from culture after CMV antigen stimulation. All receptors come from a human donor in good health (CMV status not recorded). Some clones in this sample may be carry-over from other donors' samples. The conserved cysteine and the conserved F or W are not part of the CDR3 here. The D gene is left open where the match is weak.

D gene	J gene	V gene	CDR3 protein
-	TRBJ2-3	TRBV6-2/TRBV6-3	ASSDEKGVVRTDTQY
-	TRBJ1-2	TRBV29-1	SVEGHSVTHYGYT
-	TRBJ2-7	TRBV7-2	ASTQYQGPYEQY
TRBD2	TRBJ2-5	TRBV7-2	ASSLSGPETQY
-	TRBJ2-3	TRBV10-3	AITNGNTDTQY
-	TRBJ2-1	TRBV20-1	SASARDLYNEQF
TRBD2	TRBJ2-3	TRBV6-2/TRBV6-3	ASSTRGSVVDTQY
-	TRBJ2-1	TRBV6-5	ASSYSTTGGGEQF
TRBD2	TRBJ2-7	TRBV7-9	ASSASLGAGTSGYEQY
-	TRBJ1-2	TRBV4-2	ASSQVGNYGYT
-	TRBJ1-1	TRBV19	ASSWGVGTEAF
-	TRBJ1-3	TRBV6-6	ASSYPWRGANGNTIY
TRBD2	TRBJ2-1	TRBV19	ASSLARERPYNEQF
-	TRBJ1-1	TRBV12-3/TRBV12-4	ASSLGGRRAF
-	TRBJ2-3	TRBV5-4	ASSSFQPASRTQY
-	TRBJ1-2	TRBV4-1	ASSQLSNYGYT
-	TRBJ2-1	TRBV6-2/TRBV6-3	ASSYSRRANSYNEQF
-	TRBJ1-3	TRBV7-9	ASRPAGDSGNTIY
-	TRBJ2-7	TRBV12-5	ASGLRGRAFLGEQY
TRBD1	TRBJ1-4	TRBV19	ATSRTGGDEKLF
-	TRBJ1-1	TRBV20-1	SALDQETGTEAF
TRBD2	TRBJ2-1	TRBV7-4	ASSSSGKVRDEQF
-	TRBJ1-1	TRBV11-2	ASSSYDRTEAF
-	TRBJ1-1	TRBV7-2	ASSLVTVNTEAF
-	TRBJ1-3	TRBV7-9	ASSFAGKAGNTIY
TRBD1	TRBJ2-7	TRBV7-6	ASQGQGYEQY